The next 27 T cell receptor beta chains were all read from a single sample in a study of T cell changes during pregnancy in multiple sclerosis. Sequencing used immunoSEQ multiplex PCR; TCRdb keeps in-frame clones, though not all of them. The data show 70,000 to 95,000 clones, 90% to 95% seen once. The sample consisted of peripheral blood, taken in the first trimester of pregnancy. The source is a female donor with multiple sclerosis, enrolled in a pregnancy study.

V gene TRBV11-2 combines with J gene TRBJ1-2; 9 bases fit TRBD1. The CDR3 contains 16 residues. V shed 4 bases and J 4 bases; nucleotides not matched to a gene: 10. Germline CDR1 and CDR2: SGHAT and FQNNGV. In DNA, the CDR3 is TGTGCCAGCAGCTCGCTCACAGGGGGCGCTCGCTATGGCTACACCTTC. Translated, it gives CASSSLTGGARYGYTF.

The chain carries TRBV6-6 and TRBJ2-2; D unclear. The CDR3 contains 12 residues. The V and J ends lost 2 bases and 8 bases respectively, with 6 bases between them. Germline V CDR1 and CDR2: MNHNY, SVGAGI (reference sequence). As DNA, the CDR3 is TGTGCCAGCAGTTACCTCACAGGGGAGCTGTTTTTT. Residues: CASSYLTGELFF.

The chain links TRBV9 to TRBJ2-3; no firm D call. Germline-derived CDR1 and CDR2 are SGDLS and YYNGEE. With 2 bases removed from V and 1 base from J, the gap between germline ends came to 11 bases. The CDR3 spans 15 residues. The CDR3 DNA reads TGTGCCAGCAGCGTGGCCGGCACAGGCACAGATACGCAGTATTTT. This translates into CASSVAGTGTDTQYF.

The rearrangement uses TRBV19 and TRBJ1-2; 9 nucleotides align to TRBD1. This CDR3 has 14 amino acids. V lost 5 bases to trimming and J lost 6 bases; unmatched junction nucleotides: 7. CDR1 is LNHDA and CDR2 is SQIVND in the germline V gene (reference sequence). The CDR3 DNA is TGTGCCAGTAGTGGGGACAGGGAAAAGAATGGCTACACCTTC. It specifies CASSGDREKNGYTF.

The rearrangement uses TRBV6-5 and TRBJ2-3, with TRBD2 matching over 13 bases. Germline CDR1 is MNHEY and CDR2 is SVGAGI. Trimming took 4 bases from V and 6 from J; bases not matched to a gene: 7. This CDR3 contains 16 residues. Here the CDR3 DNA reads TGTGCCAGCAGTTTACTAGCGGGGGGGGAGCAGGATACGCAGTATTTT. It yields the protein CASSLLAGGEQDTQYF.

This chain joins TRBV6-1 and TRBJ1-5; possible D gene TRBD1, 5 bases. This CDR3 comprises 14 residues. V was shortened by 8 bases and J by 1 base, with 12 bases between the two germline ends. Germline V gene data show CDR1 as MNHNS and CDR2 as SASEGT. CDR3 nucleotide sequence: TGTGCCAGCGGCTTGTGGGGCAGCAATCAGCCCCAGCATTTT. It is translated as CASGLWGSNQPQHF.

This rearrangement joins TRBV28 to TRBJ1-5; D remains ambiguous. The length of the CDR3 is 13 residues. CDR1 is MDHEN, CDR2 SYDVKM, per germline. V was trimmed by 3 bases and J by 4 bases, leaving 7 bases between them. CDR3 coding DNA: TGTGCCAGCAGTTTCGGAGGTAATCAGCCCCAGCATTTT. Residues: CASSFGGNQPQHF. Full variable domain (outside the CDR3, taken from reference TRBV28 and TRBJ1-5): DVKVTQSSRYLVKRTGEKVFLECVQDMDHENMFWYRQDPGLGLRLIYFSYDVKMKEKGDIPEGYSVSREKKERFSLILESASTNQTSMYLCASSFGGNQPQHFGDGTRLSIL.

The chain carries TRBV6-4 and TRBJ1-6, with D tentatively TRBD1 (6 bases). Trimming removed 2 bases from V and 8 bases from J, with 10 bases in between. The CDR3 has 14 amino acids. In germline, CDR1 is MRHNA, CDR2 SNTAGT. CDR3 sequence (DNA): TGTGCCAGCAGTGACGGGGGCCCCTATTCACCCCTCCACTTT. It encodes CASSDGGPYSPLHF.

The gene calls are TRBV27 and TRBJ2-7; perhaps TRBD2 as D (6 bases). CDR3 length: 15 residues. The germline V gene encodes CDR1 MNHEY and CDR2 SMNVEV (reference sequence). The V end was cut by 3 bases, the J end by 4 bases, with 16 bases between. DNA for the CDR3: TGTGCCAGCAGTTTGCGGGGTGTGGGGCCGTACGAGCAGTACTTC. This gives the protein CASSLRGVGPYEQYF.

This clone was observed a single time. The chain joins TRBV19 to TRBJ1-3, with a weak D call TRBD1 (5 bases). V was pared by 3 bases and J by 4 bases, with 10 bases between. This CDR3 region has 14 residues. The germline V gene has CDR1 LNHDA and CDR2 SQIVND (reference sequence). CDR3 sequence reads: CASSIGAAGNTIYF. For the CDR3, the DNA is TGTGCCAGTAGTATTGGGGCCGCAGGAAACACCATATATTTT.

This clone was detected only once. J is TRBJ2-3 and V is TRBV9, with D perhaps matching TRBD1 (6 bases). The V gene lost 0 bases and the J gene lost 0 bases, with 11 bases spanning the gap. The CDR3 is 16 amino acids. Germline CDR1 is SGDLS and CDR2 is YYNGEE. Here the CDR3 DNA reads TGTGCCAGCAGCGTAGGTGGGACAAGGAGCACAGATACGCAGTATTTT. Encoded protein: CASSVGGTRSTDTQYF.

The rearrangement links TRBV27 to TRBJ2-7, with 7 bases aligning to TRBD2. In germline, CDR1 is MNHEY, CDR2 SMNVEV (reference sequence). J was trimmed by 6 bases and V by 3 bases; bases with no gene match: 5. The CDR3 has 13 residues. In nucleotides, the CDR3 is TGTGCCAGCAGTTTGTCTGGGGGGGGCGAGCAGTACTTC. Amino acid sequence: CASSLSGGGEQYF.

V is TRBV7-3 and J is TRBJ2-3; 14 nucleotides agree with TRBD2. Unmatched junction bases numbered 11, after V lost 4 bases and J lost 2 bases. Germline assignment: CDR1 SGHTA and CDR2 FQGTGA. This CDR3 region has 19 residues. This CDR3 reads CASSSIGLAGGHNTDTQYF. CDR3 nucleotides: TGTGCCAGCAGCTCTATTGGACTAGCGGGGGGTCATAACACAGATACGCAGTATTTT.

This clone has only a few counts. The chain links TRBV27 to TRBJ1-2, with D possibly being TRBD1 (6 bases). This CDR3 spans 15 amino acids. CDR1 and CDR2 from the germline V gene are MNHEY and SMNVEV (reference sequence). Trimming took 5 bases from V and 3 from J, leaving 16 bases between them. The CDR3 nucleotides are TGTGCCAGCAGTCTCGGACAGACTGAATACTATGGCTACACCTTC. Protein sequence: CASSLGQTEYYGYTF.

The gene calls are TRBV4-2 and TRBJ1-5; 7 positions agree with TRBD1. Germline V CDR1 and CDR2: LGHNA, YNFKEQ. The CDR3 is 16 residues long. J lost 4 bases, V lost 3 bases, and 9 bases had no gene match. The CDR3 here is CASSQDPQGWNQPQHF. The CDR3 region has the DNA TGTGCCAGCAGCCAGGATCCACAGGGGTGGAATCAGCCCCAGCATTTT.

Here the CDR3 DNA reads TGTGCCAGTAGTATAGGATCTAGCGGGGGGAGGGATACGCAGTATTTT. Amino acid sequence: CASSIGSSGGRDTQYF. This chain links TRBV19 with TRBJ2-3; 11 nucleotides match TRBD2. Losses at the gene ends were 1 base for V and 6 bases for J; bases not matched to a gene: 6. The germline V gene encodes CDR1 LNHDA and CDR2 SQIVND (reference sequence). The CDR3 runs 16 residues.

This sequence joins TRBV5-5 and TRBJ2-1; D is ambiguous. Trimming removed 1 base at V and 10 bases at J, with 15 bases between. Looked up from germline, CDR1 is SGHKS and CDR2 is YYEKEE (reference sequence). This CDR3 contains 14 residues. The CDR3 sequence: CASSLSGPTREQFF. The CDR3 DNA sequence: TGTGCCAGCAGCTTGAGTGGGCCCACCCGGGAGCAGTTCTTC.

The V gene is TRBV9, the J gene TRBJ2-5; D is possibly TRBD2 (7 bases). CDR1 and CDR2 from the germline V gene are SGDLS and YYNGEE. The V gene lost 4 bases and the J gene lost 0 bases, with 16 bases spanning the gap. The CDR3 runs 16 residues. CDR3 region: CASSPEGGLHQETQYF. DNA for the CDR3: TGTGCCAGCAGCCCCGAGGGGGGGCTTCACCAAGAGACCCAGTACTTC.

The CDR3 DNA reads TGTGCCAGCAGTTACACTAGCGGAGACGAGCAGTTCTTC. Its protein product is CASSYTSGDEQFF. The chain links TRBV6-5 to TRBJ2-1; 8 bases are shared with TRBD2. The CDR3 is 13 residues long. Looked up from germline, CDR1 is MNHEY and CDR2 is SVGAGI. Losses at the gene ends were 2 bases for V and 10 bases for J; bases not matched to a gene: 4.

This chain connects TRBV9 to TRBJ1-3, with TRBD1 identical over 9 bases. The CDR3 length is 18 residues. With V trimmed by 4 bases and J by 0 bases, 11 bases remained unmatched. The germline V gene has CDR1 SGDLS and CDR2 YYNGEE. This CDR3 is CASSKGQGIIHSGNTIYF. CDR3 sequence (DNA): TGTGCCAGCAGCAAGGGACAGGGCATCATTCACTCTGGAAACACCATATATTTT.

The J gene is TRBJ2-3, the V gene TRBV10-3; 14 bases are shared with TRBD2. CDR3 length equals 15 residues. In germline, CDR1 is ENHRY, CDR2 SYGVKD. Germline trimming cut 8 bases from V and 6 bases from J; bases unmatched to any gene: 7. This CDR3 is CAISPGTSGGDTQYF. The CDR3 nucleotides read TGTGCCATCTCCCCCGGGACTAGCGGGGGCGATACGCAGTATTTT.

The chain uses TRBV14 and TRBJ1-2; 7 nucleotides agree with TRBD1. This CDR3 has 13 amino acids. V dropped 3 bases and J dropped 3; count of bases not matched to a gene: 1. Germline V gives CDR1 SGHDN, CDR2 FVKESK. CDR3 loop: CASSQGQHYGYTF. DNA for the CDR3: TGTGCCAGCAGCCAGGGACAGCACTATGGCTACACCTTC.

V gene TRBV5-6 combines with J gene TRBJ2-2, with 8 bases identical to TRBD1. This CDR3 has 15 amino acids. V lost 4 bases and J lost 6; bases outside the gene matches: 8. CDR1 is SGHDT and CDR2 is YYEEEE in the germline V gene. The DNA of the CDR3 is TGTGCCAGCAGCGGCCGGACAGGGTTCCCCGGGGAGCTGTTTTTT. This sequence encodes CASSGRTGFPGELFF.

The chain couples TRBV18 to TRBJ1-6; 8 bases map to TRBD1. Germline V lookup: CDR1 KGHSH, CDR2 LQKENI. The trim removed 6 bases at V and 2 bases at J, leaving 6 bases unmatched. The length of the CDR3 is 16 residues. The CDR3 protein is CASSQGASPYNSPLHF. The CDR3 DNA is TGTGCCAGCTCCCAGGGGGCGAGTCCCTATAATTCACCCCTCCACTTT.

J is TRBJ1-6 and V is TRBV5-6; 10 bases agree with TRBD1. The V and J ends lost 5 bases and 10 bases, in that order; junction bases with no gene match: 0. CDR1 is SGHDT, CDR2 YYEEEE, per germline. The CDR3 is 12 residues long. The CDR3 region is CASRGQGSPLHF. DNA of the CDR3: TGTGCCAGCAGGGGACAGGGGTCACCCCTCCACTTT.

The chain employs TRBV7-3 and TRBJ1-1; D is undetermined. The germline V gene has CDR1 SGHTA and CDR2 FQGTGA. V was shortened by 2 bases and J by 1 base, with 8 bases between the two germline ends. This CDR3 has 14 residues. The CDR3 DNA sequence: TGTGCCAGCAGCTTAGGGCAGCCGAACACTGAAGCTTTCTTT. Protein: CASSLGQPNTEAFF.

The chain couples TRBV6-1 to TRBJ2-7; 11 nucleotides match TRBD1. The germline gives CDR1 MNHNS, CDR2 SASEGT. The CDR3 is made up of 14 amino acids. With 8 bases clipped from V and 3 bases from J, the junction kept 6 bases outside the gene matches. CDR3 residues: CASAPGQGVYEQYF. DNA for the CDR3: TGTGCCAGCGCCCCGGGACAGGGGGTCTACGAGCAGTACTTC.